The 20 T cell receptor beta chains below all came from one sample that was sequenced in a study of Graves' ophthalmopathy and Graves' hyperthyroidism. Transcripts of RNA were the source for amplifying TCR beta CDR3 regions. Scientists carried out first-round RT-PCR using HTBI primers and then a second-round multiplex PCR. TCRdb reanalysed the multiplex PCR reads using MiXCR and keeps one entry per CDR3 protein. Of 360,000 or so distinct CDR3 sequences in the sample, 18% were seen once. Sequencing input: peripheral blood. Source of these receptors: a woman aged 18-29 years with Graves' ophthalmopathy.

This clonotype appeared many times. The chain links TRBV6-1 to TRBJ2-1; unclear D gene. The CDR3 has 14 amino acids. V was pared by 6 bases and J by 4 bases, with 13 bases between. Germline V gene lookup returns CDR1 MNHNS and CDR2 SASEGT. The CDR3 is CASRLTDTYNEQFF. For the CDR3, the DNA is TGTGCCAGCAGACTGACCGACACATACAATGAGCAGTTCTTC.

This clonotype was detected many times. This chain joins TRBV6-5 and TRBJ1-2; the D is unclear. Germline V gives CDR1 MNHEY, CDR2 SVGAGI. Trimming stripped 1 base from V and 7 bases from J, with 13 bases between. CDR3 length equals 14 residues. The CDR3 coding sequence is TGTGCCAGCAGTTACTATGGGGTGACGCGTGGCTACACCTTC. Protein: CASSYYGVTRGYTF.

Notes on this clonotype: A junction boundary mismatches the germline segment, possibly from a read error. The chain links TRBV28 to TRBJ2-7; D may be TRBD1 or TRBD2 (6 bases each). Germline CDR1 and CDR2: MDHEN and SYDVKM. This CDR3 is built from 14 residues. In DNA form, the CDR3 reads TGTGCCAGCTGGGGGGCAGGGCTCTCCTGCGAGCAGTACTTC. It codes for CASWGAGLSCEQYF.

This chain links TRBV28 with TRBJ2-7, with D possibly matching TRBD2 (5 bases). Germline V lookup: CDR1 MDHEN, CDR2 SYDVKM. The V and J ends lost 8 bases and 1 base respectively, with 18 bases between them. The CDR3 has 15 residues. The CDR3 DNA reads TGTGCCAGCGGCGCCTCGGGATTTTTTTCCTACGAGCAGTACTTC. Its protein is CASGASGFFSYEQYF.

This clonotype was picked up many times. CDR3: CSARSRQGANEQYF. Here the CDR3 DNA reads TGCAGTGCTCGTTCCCGACAGGGGGCGAACGAGCAGTACTTC. The chain employs TRBV20-1 and TRBJ2-7; 10 bases map to TRBD1. CDR1 DFQATT and CDR2 SNEGSKA come from the germline V gene (reference sequence). Germline trimming cut 5 bases from V and 5 bases from J; bases unmatched to any gene: 9. The CDR3 runs to 14 residues.

This clonotype came up many times. The rearrangement links TRBV19 to TRBJ2-7; D may correspond to TRBD1 or TRBD2 (6 bases each). CDR1 and CDR2 from the germline V gene are LNHDA and SQIVND (reference sequence). The CDR3 runs to 14 residues. Trimming took off 4 bases at V and 4 bases at J, with 14 bases between the two ends. In DNA form, the CDR3 reads TGTGCCAGTAGTAAGAGGGGGGCGAAGTACGAGCAGTACTTC. This sequence encodes CASSKRGAKYEQYF.

In its sample, this clonotype was seen many times. The CDR3 coding sequence is TGTGCCAGCAGTTTATGGGGTGAGGGCTATGGCTACACCTTC. Translated, it gives CASSLWGEGYGYTF. The rearrangement joins TRBV27 to TRBJ1-2; no clear D. The V end lost 1 base, the J end lost 4 bases, and 10 bases lay between the germline ends. This CDR3 comprises 14 residues. Germline V CDR1 and CDR2: MNHEY, SMNVEV (reference sequence).

The gene calls are TRBV28 and TRBJ1-1; TRBD1 is a possible D gene (5 bases). Per the germline V gene, CDR1 is MDHEN and CDR2 is SYDVKM. Between the trimmed V and J ends, which lost 8 bases and 1 base, there was a span of 14 bases. This CDR3 has 14 residues. The CDR3 DNA follows: TGTGCCAGCCCGGGCGGGGGAGGGAACACTGAAGCTTTCTTT. It is translated as CASPGGGGNTEAFF.

This clonotype was seen repeatedly, ten times or more. The gene calls are TRBV20-1 and TRBJ1-6, with D unclear. There are 12 residues in the CDR3. Germline loops: CDR1 DFQATT, CDR2 SNEGSKA (reference sequence). Trimming shortened V by 0 bases and J by 7 bases, and 4 bases separated the two germline ends. CDR3 residues: CSAREANSPLHF. The CDR3, as DNA: TGCAGTGCTAGAGAGGCGAATTCACCCCTCCACTTT.

This chain connects TRBV12-3 or TRBV12-4 to TRBJ1-5, with D perhaps matching TRBD1 (5 bases). Deletions cut 6 bases from V and 6 bases from J, with 12 bases between. This CDR3 has 13 amino acids. The CDR3 protein is CASRQEDSQPQHF. In DNA form, the CDR3 reads TGTGCCAGCAGACAGGAAGATAGTCAGCCCCAGCATTTT.

There are many counts of this clonotype. V is TRBV10-3 and J is TRBJ1-2, with 7 bases aligning to TRBD1. In germline, CDR1 is ENHRY, CDR2 SYGVKD. This CDR3 has 14 residues. V lost 4 bases to trimming and J lost 6 bases; unmatched junction nucleotides: 8. The CDR3 DNA reads as TGTGCCATCAGTGTCCAGACAGGGTCGAATGGCTACACCTTC. Translated, it gives CAISVQTGSNGYTF.

This chain links TRBV2 with TRBJ2-7, with 10 bases identical to TRBD1. With 3 bases clipped from V and 1 base from J, the junction kept 9 bases outside the gene matches. The CDR3 totals 17 residues. Germline V gene lookup returns CDR1 SNHLY and CDR2 FYNNEI. The CDR3 DNA reads as TGTGCCAGCAGTGATACAGGGCGGGACAGGGGTTCCTACGAGCAGTACTTC. Protein product: CASSDTGRDRGSYEQYF. Complete variable domain (other parts from reference TRBV2 and TRBJ2-7): EPEVTQTPSHQVTQMGQEVILRCVPISNHLYFYWYRQILGQKVEFLVSFYNNEISEKSEIFDDQFSVERPDGSNFTLKIRSTKLEDSAMYFCASSDTGRDRGSYEQYFGPGTRLTVT.

V usage is TRBV6-5 and J usage is TRBJ2-7; 8 positions match TRBD2. The germline V gene encodes CDR1 MNHEY and CDR2 SVGAGI. The CDR3 is 13 residues long. V gave up 2 bases and J gave up 3 bases; unmatched junction bases: 0. The chain's CDR3 is CASSYREGYEQYF. The CDR3 coding sequence is TGTGCCAGCAGTTACCGGGAGGGCTACGAGCAGTACTTC.

This clonotype occurred many times. The chain has TRBV11-1 and TRBJ2-7; a weak D match, TRBD1 (6 bases). The V gene lost 5 bases and the J gene lost 0 bases, with 17 bases spanning the gap. CDR1 is SGHAT, CDR2 FQDESV, per germline (reference sequence). The CDR3 loop spans 16 amino acids. The CDR3 is CASSPPDSRFSYEQYF. CDR3 sequence (DNA): TGTGCCAGCAGCCCCCCGGACAGTCGCTTCTCCTACGAGCAGTACTTC. Full variable domain (remainder filled in from reference TRBV11-1 and TRBJ2-7): EAEVAQSPRYKITEKSQAVAFWCDPISGHATLYWYRQILGQGPELLVQFQDESVVDDSQLPKDRFSAERLKGVDSTLKIQPAELGDSAMYLCASSPPDSRFSYEQYFGPGTRLTVT.

This clonotype was seen at least ten times. DNA of the CDR3: TGTGCCAGCAGTCCCTGGGACCTCATGAACACTGAAGCTTTCTTT. Protein product: CASSPWDLMNTEAFF. The chain carries TRBV6-2 or TRBV6-3 and TRBJ1-1, with D tentatively TRBD1 (5 bases). Per germline, CDR1 MNHEY and CDR2 SVGEGT. V lost 5 bases and J 0 bases, leaving 13 bases between the germline ends. CDR3 length equals 15 residues.

The chain uses TRBV24-1 and TRBJ2-2, with 8 bases fitting TRBD2. The CDR3 is 16 amino acids. In germline, CDR1 is KGHDR, CDR2 SFDVKD. V was pared by 5 bases and J by 5 bases, with 9 bases of the junction left unmatched. CDR3 coding DNA: TGTGCCACCAGTGTAGCGGGAAGGCTGGGTACCGGGGAGCTGTTTTTT. Its translation: CATSVAGRLGTGELFF.

This clonotype was found many times. The chain has TRBV28 and TRBJ1-2; D remains unclear. Germline CDR1 is MDHEN and CDR2 is SYDVKM. V was trimmed by 4 bases and J by 1 base, leaving 19 bases between them. The CDR3 covers 17 residues. The CDR3 protein is CASSYLRLTHLNYGYTF. The CDR3 DNA reads TGTGCCAGCAGTTATCTTCGACTGACGCACCTTAACTATGGCTACACCTTC.

This clonotype was picked up many times. CDR3: CASSLLGQGFAGANVLTF. In DNA form, the CDR3 reads TGTGCCAGCAGTTTATTGGGACAGGGATTTGCTGGGGCCAACGTCCTGACTTTC. This chain links TRBV28 with TRBJ2-6; the match to TRBD1 covers 9 bases. This CDR3 is built from 18 residues. V was pared by 1 base and J by 2 bases, with 6 bases of the junction left unmatched. Germline loops: CDR1 MDHEN, CDR2 SYDVKM.

This clonotype appeared once. Here the CDR3 DNA reads TGTGCCAGCACCAAGACTAGCGGGAGCGTGTACTTC. Protein: CASTKTSGSVYF. V and J are TRBV12-3 or TRBV12-4 and TRBJ2-7, with 12 bases lining up with TRBD2. CDR3 length: 12 amino acids. V was pared by 7 bases and J by 12 bases, with 7 bases of the junction left unmatched.

At least ten counts were recorded for this clonotype. The chain uses TRBV20-1 and TRBJ1-1; 7 bases map to TRBD1. Germline CDR1 DFQATT, CDR2 SNEGSKA (reference sequence). There are 13 residues in the CDR3. V lost 0 bases, J lost 3 bases, and 1 base stayed unmatched. The CDR3 region is CSARDQGDTEAFF. Written as DNA, the CDR3 is TGCAGTGCTAGAGATCAGGGGGACACTGAAGCTTTCTTT.